The entry below describes one TCR beta chain. What it binds is unknown. Since the CDR3 does not end with the conserved phenylalanine or tryptophan, this likely comes from a read error. This CDR3 is built from 12 residues. Germline loops: CDR1 MNHNS, CDR2 SASEGT. Between the trimmed V and J ends, which lost 4 bases and 3 bases, there was a span of 6 bases. Scientists recovered RNA and DNA together from roughly 20-30 mg of unsorted bulk tissue. The input was 450 to 500 ng total RNA; TCR beta cDNA was made from it with a constant-region primer. ARM-PCR, slightly modified, supplied the TCR beta libraries through three nested multiplex PCR rounds. The opening two PCR rounds, around 11 cycles each, paired TRBV1-TRBV30 forward primers with a C-beta reverse primer. TCRdb analysed the multiplex PCR reads with MiXCR anew, one entry per CDR3 protein. The data hold 65,000 to 80,000 distinct CDR3 sequences, with roughly three quarters observed a single time.

The sample comes from a study of tumor-infiltrating lymphocytes in primary liver carcinoma. Notes on the study in general: Tumor region pairs showed greater overlap than either tumor-adjacent or tumor-blood pairs did.

This sequence was found in a middle-aged man with primary liver carcinoma and hepatitis B virus infection. V is TRBV6-1 and J is TRBJ1-1; D is unresolved. Sequencing input: liver tumor tissue from sampling region 4. Regarding subset: tumor region T4, right-lateral pole. For the CDR3, the DNA is TGTGCCAGCAGTGCGACCTACACTGAAGCTTTCCCT. It codes for CASSATYTEAFP.